This T cell receptor (beta chain) was obtained from a study of breast tumors, draining lymph nodes, adjacent tissues. This CDR3 is 16 amino acids long. Germline loops: CDR1 LNHNV, CDR2 YYDKDF (reference sequence). In the case of this clonotype: The antigen remains undetermined. A junction boundary mismatches the germline segment, possibly from a read error.

Breast cancer patients provided tissue from their axillary draining lymph nodes. Overall study results and limits: Data fit most tumor T cells coming from lymph node, expanding in tumor. The lymph node origin of tumor T cells was framed as consistent with a hypothesis, not demonstrated. Compared with basal-like, luminal-like tumors shared significantly more repertoire with nontumor tissue. Tumor TCR diversity was below lymph nodes but above nontumor tissue.

Each CDR3 protein is one row after TCRdb ran MiXCR on the multiplex PCR reads. This repertoire shows fewer than 250,000 distinct CDR3 sequences, roughly 32% found once; its top ten account for more than 1.3%. The genes are TRBV15 and TRBJ1-4; possibly TRBD1 for D (6 bases). The source material was axillary lymph node tissue. The clonotype comes from a female donor with breast cancer. Some clones in this sample may be carry-over from other donors' samples. CDR3 amino acids: CATSRNSGVLNEKLFF. CDR3 in DNA: TGTGCCACCAGCAGGAACTCAGGGGTACTTAATGAAAAACTGTTTTTC.